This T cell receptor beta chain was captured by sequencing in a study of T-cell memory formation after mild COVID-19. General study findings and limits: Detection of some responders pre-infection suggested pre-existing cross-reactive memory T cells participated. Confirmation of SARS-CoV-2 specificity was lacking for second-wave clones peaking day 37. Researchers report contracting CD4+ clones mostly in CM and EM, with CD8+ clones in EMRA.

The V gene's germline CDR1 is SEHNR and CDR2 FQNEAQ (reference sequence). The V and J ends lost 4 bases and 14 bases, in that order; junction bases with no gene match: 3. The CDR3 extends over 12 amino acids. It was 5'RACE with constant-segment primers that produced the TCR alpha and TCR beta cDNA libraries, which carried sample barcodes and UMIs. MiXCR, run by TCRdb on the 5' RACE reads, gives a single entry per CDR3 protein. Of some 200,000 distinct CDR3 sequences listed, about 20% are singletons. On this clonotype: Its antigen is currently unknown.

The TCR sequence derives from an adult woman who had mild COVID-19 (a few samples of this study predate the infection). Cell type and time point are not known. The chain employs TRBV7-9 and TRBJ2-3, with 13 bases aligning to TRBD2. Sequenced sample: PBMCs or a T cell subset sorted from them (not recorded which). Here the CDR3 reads CASSSGLAGPYF. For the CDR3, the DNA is TGTGCCAGCAGCTCGGGACTAGCGGGGCCGTATTTT.